A selection of T cell receptor beta chains follows, all from one sample in a study of blood T cells in healthy people across ages. In TCRdb, the 5' RACE reads were re-called with MiXCR into one record per CDR3 protein. Of about 900,000 distinct CDR3 sequences in the sample, around 62% were seen once. The source material was blood. The receptor source for this set is a man aged 25 to 40 in good health. CDR3s include the opening cysteine and the closing phenylalanine or tryptophan. A D gene is named only where the DNA matches it firmly. Clone size, where shown, is once, few, many, or a class for clones that have expanded.

size	length	V	J	D	DNA	CDR3
.	15	TRBV7-2	TRBJ2-4	.	TGTGCCAGCAGCTTATGCGGAAGACTTCCCCGCATTCAGTACTTC	CASSLCGRLPRIQYF
few	11	TRBV20-1	TRBJ2-1	.	TGCAGTGCTCCCCCGGGGGATGAGCAGTTCTTC	CSAPPGDEQFF
.	13	TRBV20-1	TRBJ2-7	.	TGCAGTGCCGCCCAGGGGAGGGGCTACGAGCAGTACTTC	CSAAQGRGYEQYF
.	13	TRBV25-1	TRBJ1-6	.	TGTGCCGGCAGTGAATTTGGGTATTCACCCCTCCACTTT	CAGSEFGYSPLHF
once	14	TRBV4-2	TRBJ1-5	.	TGTGCCAGCAGCCAAGACAGGGCCCATCAGCCCCAGCATTTT	CASSQDRAHQPQHF
few	12	TRBV7-3	TRBJ1-1	.	TGTGCCAGCAGCTTAGGGGGGAATGAAGCTTTCTTT	CASSLGGNEAFF
many	16	TRBV5-1	TRBJ2-6	.	TGCGCCAGCAGCCCACAGGGTTTTGGTGGGGCCAACGTCCTGACTTTC	CASSPQGFGGANVLTF
.	14	TRBV9	TRBJ1-1	.	TGTGCCAGCAGCGTAGTGGGGGGGAACACTGAAGCTTTCTTT	CASSVVGGNTEAFF
.	18	TRBV4-3	TRBJ1-2	.	TGCGCCAGCAGCCAAGATAATGGGGGCAGAGCAAACCTCTATGGCTACACCTTC	CASSQDNGGRANLYGYTF
.	17	TRBV4-3	TRBJ2-7	TRBD1	TGCGCCAGCAGCCAAGTTCACCGGGACAGAGTATCCTACGAGCAGTACTTC	CASSQVHRDRVSYEQYF
many	15	TRBV20-1	TRBJ2-1	TRBD2	TGCAGTGCTAGAGCGGCGAGCGGGGGGCACAATGAGCAGTTCTTC	CSARAASGGHNEQFF
.	14	TRBV5-6	TRBJ1-5	.	TGTGCCAGCAGCTTGGGCCGGGGCAATCAGCCCCAGCATTTT	CASSLGRGNQPQHF
.	18	TRBV12-3/TRBV12-4	TRBJ2-1	TRBD2	TGTGCCAGCTCGGAACCGAGTCGAGCGGGGGGATTCTACAATGAGCAGTTCTTC	CASSEPSRAGGFYNEQFF
.	14	TRBV5-1	TRBJ2-2	.	TGCGCCAGCAGCTTGTTCAGTTCTACCGGGGAGCTGTTTTTT	CASSLFSSTGELFF
.	15	TRBV12-3/TRBV12-4	TRBJ1-5	.	TGTGCCAGCAGTCCACGACCCCAGACCAATCAGCCCCAGCATTTT	CASSPRPQTNQPQHF
.	12	TRBV7-2	TRBJ2-7	.	TGTGCCAGCAGCTCCTACCACTACGAGCAGTACTTC	CASSSYHYEQYF
.	15	TRBV6-6	TRBJ2-7	TRBD1	TGTGCCAGCAGTTACTCGCGTGGGACAGTTTACGAGCAGTACTTC	CASSYSRGTVYEQYF
.	16	TRBV6-5	TRBJ2-1	.	TGTGCCAGCAGTCCATCGTTGGGGGGGCGGTACAATGAGCAGTTCTTC	CASSPSLGGRYNEQFF
few	16	TRBV20-1	TRBJ2-5	TRBD1	TGCAGTGCTAGAGATCCCCTGACAGGGTTACAAGAGACCCAGTACTTC	CSARDPLTGLQETQYF
.	13	TRBV28	TRBJ2-1	.	TGTGCCAGCAGTTTACGGAAGTGGAATGAGCAGTTCTTC	CASSLRKWNEQFF
.	15	TRBV6-2/TRBV6-3	TRBJ2-4	.	TGTGCCAGCAGTTATCAGGTGGGGAGACAAGAGGCCCAGTACTTC	CASSYQVGRQEAQYF
.	15	TRBV4-2	TRBJ2-3	TRBD2	TGTGCCAGCAGCCAAGGCGGGGGGGTTGGGGATACGCAGTATTTT	CASSQGGGVGDTQYF
.	20	TRBV20-1	TRBJ1-5	.	TGCAGTGCTAGAGACGCGGGACATTCAAGTGGTGGGGCTGGAGATCAGCCCCAGCATTTT	CSARDAGHSSGGAGDQPQHF
.	14	TRBV20-1	TRBJ1-2	.	TGCAGTGCTTATACCGGGACGGGAAACTATGGCTACACCTTC	CSAYTGTGNYGYTF
.	17	TRBV7-2	TRBJ1-6	TRBD1	TGTGCCAGCAGCTTCACTCAGGGGGTTGCCTATAATTCACCCCTCCACTTT	CASSFTQGVAYNSPLHF
many	16	TRBV29-1	TRBJ2-3	.	TGCAGCGTTGAAGGGGGACGGTTCCTGGGCACAGATACGCAGTATTTT	CSVEGGRFLGTDTQYF
.	11	TRBV6-2/TRBV6-3	TRBJ2-7	.	TGTGCCGTCGACGGGCCCTACGAGCAGTACTTC	CAVDGPYEQYF
.	17	TRBV6-1	TRBJ2-5	.	TGTGCCAGCAGTGAATTGGCGTGGAGCCCTACCCAAGAGACCCAGTACTTC	CASSELAWSPTQETQYF
few	13	TRBV20-1	TRBJ2-4	.	TGCAGTGCTAGCGGGGTGGCCAAAAACATTCAGTACTTC	CSASGVAKNIQYF
.	14	TRBV10-3	TRBJ2-7	TRBD1	TGTGCCATCGGCTCCGGGACAGAGGCCTACGAGCAGTACTTC	CAIGSGTEAYEQYF
.	15	TRBV6-5	TRBJ2-5	.	TGTGCCAGCAGTTACTCCAGGGAGGATCAAGAGACCCAGTACTTC	CASSYSREDQETQYF
.	17	TRBV6-2/TRBV6-3	TRBJ2-5	.	TGTGCCAGCAGTTTTAAGTCGGCAATGAGCCCCGGAGAGACCCAGTACTTC	CASSFKSAMSPGETQYF
.	15	TRBV7-9	TRBJ2-7	TRBD1	TGTGCCAGCAGTCCCCGTGGGACAGTGTCCTACGAGCAGTACTTC	CASSPRGTVSYEQYF
.	14	TRBV4-2	TRBJ2-5	.	TGTGCCAGCAGCCAGGCGGCCTATCCAGGGGCCCAGTACTTC	CASSQAAYPGAQYF
many	16	TRBV7-2	TRBJ2-7	TRBD2	TGTGCCAGCAGCTTAGGCGGCGGGGGGGCTCAGTACGAGCAGTACTTC	CASSLGGGGAQYEQYF
.	16	TRBV7-2	TRBJ2-7	.	TGTGCCAGCAGCCTCCTCGGTGGGGGTAATACCTACGAGCAGTACTTC	CASSLLGGGNTYEQYF
.	18	TRBV28	TRBJ2-5	TRBD2	TGTGCCAGCAGCTTCACCCCGGCCGGGACTAGCGCACAAGAGACCCAGTACTTC	CASSFTPAGTSAQETQYF
.	15	TRBV4-1	TRBJ2-5	.	TGCGCCAGCAGCCAATCTGGCAGGGGCCAAGAGACCCAGTACTTC	CASSQSGRGQETQYF
.	14	TRBV11-1	TRBJ2-7	.	TGTGCCAGCAGCGCGACGGGCCACTCCTACGAGCAGTACTTC	CASSATGHSYEQYF
.	15	TRBV7-9	TRBJ1-2	.	TGTGCCAGCAGCTTAAAGGGAGAAGGGAACTATGGCTACACCTTC	CASSLKGEGNYGYTF
.	12	TRBV2	TRBJ1-4	.	TGTGCCACCAGACAGGAGCATGAAAAACTGTTTTTT	CATRQEHEKLFF
.	14	TRBV11-1	TRBJ2-1	TRBD2	TGTGCCAGCAGCTTCCGACTAGCGGCCAATGAGCAGTTCTTC	CASSFRLAANEQFF
.	15	TRBV10-3	TRBJ2-3	.	TGTGCCATCAGTGAGTCTGGTAGCCCTGCAGATACGCAGTATTTT	CAISESGSPADTQYF